Presented here are 27 T cell receptor beta chains from one specimen sequenced in a study of esophageal squamous cell carcinoma under preoperative chemotherapy. Time point reported: before preoperative PTX-NDP chemotherapy. TCRdb reprocessed the PCR reads via MiXCR and lists one record per CDR3 protein. Of 15,000 to 20,000 distinct CDR3 sequences in the sample, approximately 50% were seen once. The sample was taken from a patient given preoperative chemotherapy. These receptor sequences come from a human donor with esophageal squamous cell carcinoma. The donor label of this sample is uncertain.

V is TRBV12-3 or TRBV12-4 and J is TRBJ2-6; 10 positions agree with TRBD1. The J segment lost 15 bases and the V segment lost 4 bases, leaving 15 bases of the junction unmatched. The CDR3 is 16 amino acids. As DNA, the CDR3 is TGTGCCAGCAGTTCCGGGACAGGGGCTGGCGCCTACGACCTGACTTTC. It yields the protein CASSSGTGAGAYDLTF.

This clonotype was observed a handful of times. V usage is TRBV7-8 and J usage is TRBJ2-6; the D is unclear. The V end lost 5 bases, the J end lost 2 bases, and 10 bases lay between the germline ends. Germline V gene lookup returns CDR1 SGHVS and CDR2 FQNEAQ. CDR3 length: 15 residues. In nucleotides, the CDR3 is TGTGCCAGCAGCGCGTCAACGGCTGGGGCCAACGTCCTGACTTTC. Translating gives CASSASTAGANVLTF.

This clonotype was seen a few times. The chain is built from TRBV27 and TRBJ2-5; 9 bases match TRBD1. The DNA end lines up better with TRBJ2-7; the J call may be wrong. The CDR3 sequence is 13 residues long. The germline CDR1 and CDR2 sequences are MNHEY and SMNVEV (reference sequence). CDR3 DNA sequence: TGTGCCAGCAGCACAGGGGGCGGCTACGAGCAGTACTTC. This translates into CASSTGGGYEQYF.

This clonotype was seen only a few times. The chain employs TRBV7-6 and TRBJ2-7, with 7 bases aligning to TRBD2. The germline CDR1 and CDR2 sequences are SGHVS and FNYEAQ. Trimming took 5 bases from V and 0 from J; bases not matched to a gene: 10. The CDR3 sequence is 16 residues long. The CDR3 loop reads CASSPITTSISYEQYF. DNA of the CDR3: TGTGCCAGCAGCCCCATAACGACTAGCATCTCCTACGAGCAGTACTTC.

This clonotype was detected ten times or more. V and J are TRBV7-2 and TRBJ2-1; TRBD2 matches at 11 bases. The CDR3 spans 15 residues. The germline gives CDR1 SGHTA, CDR2 FQGNSA. V lost 5 bases and J lost 2; bases outside the gene matches: 2. CDR3 sequence: CASSATSGTYNEQFF. Written as DNA, the CDR3 is TGTGCCAGCAGCGCGACTAGCGGGACCTACAATGAGCAGTTCTTC.

The chain recombines TRBV7-2 with TRBJ2-4, with TRBD2 as a possible D gene (7 bases). The CDR3 has 16 residues. Per germline, CDR1 SGHTA and CDR2 FQGNSA. The germline V and J ends were trimmed by 6 bases and 12 bases, with 27 bases remaining between them. The DNA for the CDR3 is TGTGCCAGCAGGGGGGGGCCGGGCCAGATTCAAGACACTCAGTACTTC. Residues: CASRGGPGQIQDTQYF.

At least ten counts were recorded for this clonotype. V and J are TRBV6-1 and TRBJ2-7; 11 nucleotides line up with TRBD1. Germline assignment: CDR1 MNHNS and CDR2 SASEGT. Unmatched junction bases numbered 4, after V lost 2 bases and J lost 4 bases. The CDR3 is 15 amino acids. The CDR3 coding sequence is TGTGCCAGCAGTGAATCCGGACAGGGGGCATACGAGCAGTACTTC. This translates into CASSESGQGAYEQYF.

The chain has TRBV6-4 and TRBJ2-3, with TRBD1 matching over 9 bases. Germline V gene lookup returns CDR1 MRHNA and CDR2 SNTAGT. V was clipped by 4 bases and J by 3 bases; unmatched bases: 5. This CDR3 has 15 amino acids. The CDR3 here is CASSASTGGTDTQYF. As DNA, the CDR3 is TGTGCCAGCAGTGCCTCGACAGGGGGGACAGATACGCAGTATTTT.

V is TRBV7-9 and J is TRBJ2-3, with 7 bases fitting TRBD2. Germline trimming cut 0 bases from V and 12 bases from J; bases unmatched to any gene: 18. The CDR3 runs 17 residues. Per the germline V gene, CDR1 is SEHNR and CDR2 is FQNEAQ (reference sequence). CDR3 coding DNA: TGTGCCAGCAGCTTAGCGAGCGGGATGGCGGGCACAGAGACCCAGTATTTT. This translates into CASSLASGMAGTETQYF.

V usage is TRBV27 and J usage is TRBJ2-3; 11 bases are shared with TRBD2. The end of the DNA aligns better with TRBJ2-1, so the J call may be wrong. This CDR3 is 14 amino acids long. Germline CDR1 is MNHEY and CDR2 is SMNVEV (reference sequence). CDR3 amino acids: CASSPALAGAEQFF. CDR3 nucleotides: TGTGCCAGCAGCCCCGCACTAGCGGGGGCTGAGCAGTTCTTC.

V usage is TRBV27 and J usage is TRBJ2-4; 9 bases fit TRBD1. Germline CDR1 reads MNHEY; CDR2 reads SMNVEV (reference sequence). This CDR3 is built from 15 residues. The V segment lost 5 bases and the J segment 8 bases; nucleotides outside the gene matches: 10. CDR3 amino acids: CASSPPRGQGHIQYF. CDR3 nucleotide sequence: TGTGCCAGCAGTCCCCCGAGGGGACAGGGCCACATTCAGTACTTC.

Details on this clonotype: A junction end diverges from the germline sequence, so it may reflect a read error. This chain uses TRBV7-2 with TRBJ2-4; possibly TRBD1 for D (5 bases). This CDR3 spans 17 amino acids. CDR1 and CDR2 from the germline V gene are SGHTA and FQGNSA. CDR3 in amino acids: CASSLVPGAGAQDIQYF. The CDR3 coding sequence is TGTGCCAGCAGCTTGGTTCCTGGGGCCGGTGCCCAAGACATCCAGTACTTC.

The V gene is TRBV7-9, the J gene TRBJ2-7; the match to TRBD2 covers 14 bases. The CDR3 is 20 residues long. The V gene end was trimmed by 5 bases and the J gene end by 3 bases; junction bases not matched to a gene: 18. Per germline, CDR1 SEHNR and CDR2 FQNEAQ (reference sequence). The DNA for the CDR3 is TGTGCCAGCAGCCGGGGAGGACTAGCGGGAGGTTCCGGTTCTATCTACGAGCAGTACTTC. Translated: CASSRGGLAGGSGSIYEQYF.

This chain links TRBV7-2 with TRBJ2-1; either TRBD1 or TRBD2 may supply D (6 bases each). Trimming left V 5 bases short and J 13 bases short, with 18 bases between. CDR1 is SGHTA, CDR2 FQGNSA, per germline. CDR3 length: 13 amino acids. DNA of the CDR3: TGTGCCAGCAGCCTCCGGGACTGGGGGGCCCAGTTCTTC. Residues: CASSLRDWGAQFF.

This clonotype came up many times. The CDR3 DNA follows: TGTGCCAGCAACAGTCAGGGACAAGAGACCCAGTACTTC. Amino acid sequence: CASNSQGQETQYF. The gene calls are TRBV7-2 and TRBJ2-5, with D possibly TRBD1 on 5 matching bases. This CDR3 is 13 amino acids long. V was pared by 7 bases and J by 2 bases, with 11 bases between. Germline V lookup: CDR1 SGHTA, CDR2 FQGNSA.

The chain is built from TRBV7-2 and TRBJ2-2; D gene ambiguous. With the DNA end fitting TRBJ2-3 better, the J assignment may be wrong. CDR1 SGHTA and CDR2 FQGNSA come from the germline V gene. The CDR3 consists of 14 residues. Here the CDR3 reads CASSPPVRTGAQYF. The CDR3 DNA reads as TGTGCCAGCAGCCCCCCTGTCCGCACCGGTGCGCAGTATTTT.

The chain links TRBV12-3 or TRBV12-4 to TRBJ2-1, with unresolved D. The CDR3 is 14 residues long. V was trimmed by 6 bases and J by 8 bases, leaving 17 bases between them. Here the CDR3 reads CASSPTTMTDEQFF. The CDR3 DNA reads TGTGCCAGCAGCCCCACCACCATGACCGATGAGCAGTTCTTC.

The rearrangement uses TRBV11-3 and TRBJ2-1; 8 bases are shared with TRBD2. Trimming at V came to 2 bases and at J to 8 bases, leaving 5 bases not matched to a gene. Germline-derived CDR1 and CDR2 are SGHNT and YENEEA. The CDR3 has 14 amino acids. CDR3 sequence: CASSLQLAEDEQFF. The CDR3 nucleotides read TGTGCCAGCAGCTTACAACTAGCGGAGGATGAGCAGTTCTTC. The full variable domain, with the rest looked up from reference TRBV11-3 and TRBJ2-1, is EAGVVQSPRYKIIEKKQPVAFWCNPISGHNTLYWYLQNLGQGPELLIRYENEEAVDDSQLPKDRFSAERLKGVDSTLKIQPAELGDSAVYLCASSLQLAEDEQFFGPGTRLTVL.

This chain connects TRBV7-2 to TRBJ2-5; tentatively, D is TRBD2 (5 bases). Germline values: CDR1 SGHTA, CDR2 FQGNSA. V was clipped by 3 bases and J by 6 bases, with 14 bases between them. The CDR3 has 14 amino acids. CDR3 region: CASSLATSLQTQYF. The CDR3 DNA reads TGTGCCAGCAGCTTGGCCACTAGTCTCCAGACCCAGTACTTC.

This chain joins TRBV20-1 and TRBJ2-3; weak D call: TRBD2 (6 bases). This CDR3 spans 13 amino acids. Germline-derived CDR1 and CDR2 are DFQATT and SNEGSKA (reference sequence). V was cut by 3 bases and J by 2 bases, with 9 bases left in between. The CDR3 region has the DNA TGCAGTGCTAGGAAGCGGGCCACAGATACGCAGTATTTT. Amino acids: CSARKRATDTQYF.

As to this clonotype: A much larger clonotype is one base distant, so this may be a read error. The chain employs TRBV27 and TRBJ2-3; D remains ambiguous. The J call may be incorrect, as the DNA end agrees better with TRBJ2-7. CDR1 and CDR2 from the germline V gene are MNHEY and SMNVEV (reference sequence). The CDR3 consists of 15 residues. CDR3 in amino acids: CASRRKVVSYNEQYF. DNA of the CDR3: TGTGCCAGCAGACGTAAGGTTGTGTCCTACAATGAGCAGTACTTC.

This clonotype was seen many times. V gene TRBV10-1 combines with J gene TRBJ2-7; 7 bases fit TRBD2. CDR3 length equals 15 residues. V shed 6 bases and J 2 bases; nucleotides not matched to a gene: 10. In germline, CDR1 is WNHNN, CDR2 SYGVQD (reference sequence). The CDR3 nucleotides are TGCGCCAGCAGGCCTACTAGCGCCGGAACCTACGAGCAGTACTTC. Residues: CASRPTSAGTYEQYF.

This clonotype was seen many times. The gene calls are TRBV11-2 and TRBJ2-1, with D perhaps TRBD2 (5 bases). Trimming pared 3 bases from V and 5 bases from J, leaving 14 bases between. This CDR3 is 15 amino acids long. CDR1 and CDR2 from the germline V gene are SGHAT and FQNNGV. The CDR3, as DNA: TGTGCCAGCAGCTTCGGGATTTCGGGCAACAATGAGCAGTTCTTC. Translation: CASSFGISGNNEQFF.

Worth noting for this clonotype: One base away lies a much larger clone, so this may be a sequencing read error. V usage is TRBV7-8 and J usage is TRBJ2-5; possible D gene TRBD2, 6 bases. Germline lookup yields CDR1 SGHVS and CDR2 FQNEAQ. The CDR3 has 13 residues. Trimming stripped 0 bases from V and 11 bases from J, with 13 bases between. CDR3 protein: CASSLARGNEQYF. CDR3 in DNA: TGTGCCAGCAGCTTAGCGCGGGGCAATGAGCAGTACTTC.

This clonotype qualifies as medium-sized. The genes are TRBV7-6 and TRBJ2-5; the match to TRBD2 covers 7 bases. V lost 5 bases to trimming and J lost 11 bases; unmatched junction nucleotides: 11. The CDR3 is 13 residues long. Germline values: CDR1 SGHVS, CDR2 FNYEAQ. The chain's CDR3 is CASSEGTAGGQYF. The CDR3 nucleotides are TGTGCCAGCAGCGAAGGGACTGCCGGGGGGCAGTACTTC.

V is TRBV10-3 and J is TRBJ2-2; D not resolved. V was pared by 5 bases and J by 7 bases, with 17 bases between. CDR1 and CDR2 from the germline V gene are ENHRY and SYGVKD. CDR3 length: 15 amino acids. The CDR3 DNA is TGTGCCATCAGTACTCGGAGAGATTTGGACGGGGAGCTGTTTTTT. Translation: CAISTRRDLDGELFF.

This clonotype was seen just once. The chain links TRBV28 to TRBJ2-3; D unclear. With the DNA end fitting TRBJ2-7 better, the J assignment may be wrong. Germline assignment: CDR1 MDHEN and CDR2 SYDVKM. The CDR3 loop spans 15 amino acids. The CDR3 DNA reads TGTGCCAGCAGTTTGGGCAGGTGTGCGACAAACACGCAGTACTTC. Protein product: CASSLGRCATNTQYF.